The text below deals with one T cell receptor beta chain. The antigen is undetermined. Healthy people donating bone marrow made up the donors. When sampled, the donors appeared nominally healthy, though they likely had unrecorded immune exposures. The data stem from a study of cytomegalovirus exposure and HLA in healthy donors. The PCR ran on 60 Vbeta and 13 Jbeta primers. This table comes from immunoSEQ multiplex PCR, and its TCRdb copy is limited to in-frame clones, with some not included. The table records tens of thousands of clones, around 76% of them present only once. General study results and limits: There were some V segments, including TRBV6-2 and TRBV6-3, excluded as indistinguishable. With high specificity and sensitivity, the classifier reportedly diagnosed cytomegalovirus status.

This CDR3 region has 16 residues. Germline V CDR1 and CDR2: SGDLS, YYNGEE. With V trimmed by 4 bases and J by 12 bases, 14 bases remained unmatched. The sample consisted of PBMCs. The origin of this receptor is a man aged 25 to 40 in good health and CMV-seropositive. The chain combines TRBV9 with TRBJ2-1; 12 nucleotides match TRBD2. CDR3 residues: CASSPRGELAGGGQFF. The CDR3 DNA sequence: TGTGCCAGCAGCCCACGCGGTGAACTAGCGGGGGGAGGGCAGTTCTTC. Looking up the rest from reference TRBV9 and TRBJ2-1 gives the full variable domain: DSGVTQTPKHLITATGQRVTLRCSPRSGDLSVYWYQQSLDQGLQFLIQYYNGEERAKGNILERFSAQQFPDLHSELNLSSLELGDSALYFCASSPRGELAGGGQFFGPGTRLTVL.